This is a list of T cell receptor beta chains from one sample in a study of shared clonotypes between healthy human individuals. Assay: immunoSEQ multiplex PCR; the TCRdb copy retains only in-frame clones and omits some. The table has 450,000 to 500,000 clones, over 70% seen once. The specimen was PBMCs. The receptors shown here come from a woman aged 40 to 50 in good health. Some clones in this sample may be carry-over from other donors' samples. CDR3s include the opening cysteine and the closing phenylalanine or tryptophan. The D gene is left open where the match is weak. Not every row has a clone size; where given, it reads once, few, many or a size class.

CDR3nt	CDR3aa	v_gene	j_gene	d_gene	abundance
TGTGCCAGCAGTGGGCGGGACAAGTTTTCCAATAGCAATCAGCCCCAGCATTTT	CASSGRDKFSNSNQPQHF	TRBV2	TRBJ1-5	.	.
TGTGCCGGCAGAAGAGATAGCAATCAGCCTCAGCATTTT	CAGRRDSNQPQHF	TRBV2	TRBJ1-5	.	.
TGCGCCAGCAGCTTGGCGTCAGGGTTGGTTTCCGGGGAGCTGTTTTTT	CASSLASGLVSGELFF	TRBV5-1	TRBJ2-2	.	.
TGCGCCAGCAGCTTGGACAGGGGCTCCTACGAGCAGTACTTC	CASSLDRGSYEQYF	TRBV5-1	TRBJ2-7	TRBD1	.
TGTGCCAGCAGCAGAGCCGTCACCGGGGAGCTGTTTTTT	CASSRAVTGELFF	TRBV5-6	TRBJ2-2	.	.
TGCGCCAGCAGCACCTTGGGGACTAATGAAAAACTGTTTTTT	CASSTLGTNEKLFF	TRBV5-1	TRBJ1-4	.	.
TGTGCCAGCAGCCAACTCGGGACAGGGGGGTTCGCAGATACGCAGTATTTT	CASSQLGTGGFADTQYF	TRBV11-2	TRBJ2-3	TRBD1	.
TGTGTCAGAAGCTTAGCGCATATTGGCGGGAGGGCCGGGGAGACCCAGTACTTC	CVRSLAHIGGRAGETQYF	TRBV7-5	TRBJ2-5	.	.
TGCGCCAGCAGCCAAGATACCGGGGCTGGGGCCAACGTCCTGACTTTC	CASSQDTGAGANVLTF	TRBV4-3	TRBJ2-6	.	.
TGTGCCATCAGGGCACCGGGCCCAGGGTGGTACGAGCAGTACTTC	CAIRAPGPGWYEQYF	TRBV10-3	TRBJ2-7	.	once
TGTGCCAGCAGCCCGACCGGGACCCTTAGCACAGATACGCAGTATTTT	CASSPTGTLSTDTQYF	TRBV7-9	TRBJ2-3	.	.
TGTGCCAGCCGAGGGGCCACTGAAGCTTTCTTT	CASRGATEAFF	TRBV28	TRBJ1-1	.	few
TGTGCCAGTAGCTTCCTCCGAGGGATGGTGAAAGAGACCCAGTACTTC	CASSFLRGMVKETQYF	TRBV19	TRBJ2-5	.	.
TGCGCCAGCAGCTTGGAAGGGCCTGGAAACACCATATATTTT	CASSLEGPGNTIYF	TRBV5-1	TRBJ1-3	.	.
TGTGCCAGCAGTCTTAGCGGGAGGGGAGCCGAGCAGTACTTC	CASSLSGRGAEQYF	TRBV2	TRBJ2-7	TRBD2	.
TGTGCCAGTAGGGGGACAGCCGTCTCCGGCTACACCTTC	CASRGTAVSGYTF	TRBV19	TRBJ1-2	TRBD1	once
TGTGCCAGTAGTATAGAGGGACAGGGATCATATAGCAATCAGCCCCAGCATTTT	CASSIEGQGSYSNQPQHF	TRBV19	TRBJ1-5	TRBD1	.
TGCGCCAGCGCCCGATGGGGGACAAATAATGAAAAACTGTTTTTT	CASARWGTNNEKLFF	TRBV4-3	TRBJ1-4	.	.
TGTGCTAGTGGCCTCAACCGCGAGACCCAGTACTTC	CASGLNRETQYF	TRBV12-5	TRBJ2-5	.	.
TGTGCCAGCAGCGTAGGTGACAATGAGCAGTTCTTC	CASSVGDNEQFF	TRBV9	TRBJ2-1	.	.
TGTGCCAGCAGCGTAGGGGTGGTGGGGGCGGTGGAGACCCAGTACTTC	CASSVGVVGAVETQYF	TRBV9	TRBJ2-5	.	.
TGTGCCAGCAGTACCGGACTTTACACTGAAGCTTTCTTT	CASSTGLYTEAFF	TRBV6-6	TRBJ1-1	.	.
TGTGCCAGCAGCCCCACTCGAGAACAGGCTACCTACGAGCAGTACTTC	CASSPTREQATYEQYF	TRBV7-2	TRBJ2-7	.	.
TGTGCCAGCAGCAGACCACTAGCGCCCATCTACGAGCAGTACTTC	CASSRPLAPIYEQYF	TRBV7-9	TRBJ2-7	TRBD2	.
TGTGCCAGCAGCTCTGGGGGACTAGCGGGACGATACGAGCAGTTCTTC	CASSSGGLAGRYEQFF	TRBV4-2	TRBJ2-1	TRBD2	.
TGCGCCAGCAGCTTGGAAGGAGGGTTGGGCGAGCAGTACTTC	CASSLEGGLGEQYF	TRBV5-1	TRBJ2-7	.	.
TGTGCCTGGAGTCCCGGGACTAGCGGGAGGTCAAACACAGATACGCAGTATTTT	CAWSPGTSGRSNTDTQYF	TRBV30	TRBJ2-3	TRBD2	.
TGTGCCAGCAGCTATGGACTAGCCTACGAGCAGTACTTC	CASSYGLAYEQYF	TRBV5-6	TRBJ2-7	TRBD2	.
TGTGCCAGCAGTCCCTCGTGGGGGCCCTCCTACGAGCAGTACTTC	CASSPSWGPSYEQYF	TRBV6-1	TRBJ2-7	.	.
TGTGCCAGCAGCCTGGCGGGGAGGAACGAGCAGTACTTC	CASSLAGRNEQYF	TRBV7-3	TRBJ2-7	.	.
TGCGCCAGCAGCTCATATGGACAGGGCACAGATACGCAGTATTTT	CASSSYGQGTDTQYF	TRBV5-1	TRBJ2-3	TRBD1	.
TGTGCCCACTTCTGCGGGCTCCACTACAATGAGCAGTTCTTC	CAHFCGLHYNEQFF	TRBV5-3	TRBJ2-1	.	.
TGTGCCAGCAGCCAAGATTGGACAGGGGTCAATCAGCCCCAGCATTTT	CASSQDWTGVNQPQHF	TRBV4-2	TRBJ1-5	TRBD1	.
TGTGCCAGCAGAAGGGGGCAGCCCCAGCATTTT	CASRRGQPQHF	TRBV6-6	TRBJ1-5	.	.
TGTGCCAGCAGCCCGCCGGTTTTTTACGAGAACACCGGGGAGCTGTTTTTT	CASSPPVFYENTGELFF	TRBV7-2	TRBJ2-2	.	.